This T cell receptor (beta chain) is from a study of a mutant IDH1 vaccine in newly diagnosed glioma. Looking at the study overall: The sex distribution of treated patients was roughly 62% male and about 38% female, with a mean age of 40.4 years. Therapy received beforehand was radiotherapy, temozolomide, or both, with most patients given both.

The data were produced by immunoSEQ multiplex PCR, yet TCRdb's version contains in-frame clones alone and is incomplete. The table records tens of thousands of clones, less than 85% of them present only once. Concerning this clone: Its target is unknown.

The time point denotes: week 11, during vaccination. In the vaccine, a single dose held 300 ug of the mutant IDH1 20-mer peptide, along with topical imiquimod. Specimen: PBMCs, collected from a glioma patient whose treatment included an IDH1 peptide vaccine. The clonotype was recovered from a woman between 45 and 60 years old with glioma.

The CDR3 DNA sequence: TGCACCAGCAGCCAGGGTAGACACCCAACTAATGAAAAACTGTTTTTT. This translates into CTSSQGRHPTNEKLFF. The chain combines TRBV1 with TRBJ1-4; the table's D call, TRBD1, was not checked against the DNA. TRBV1 is a pseudogene segment. The CDR3 runs 16 residues.